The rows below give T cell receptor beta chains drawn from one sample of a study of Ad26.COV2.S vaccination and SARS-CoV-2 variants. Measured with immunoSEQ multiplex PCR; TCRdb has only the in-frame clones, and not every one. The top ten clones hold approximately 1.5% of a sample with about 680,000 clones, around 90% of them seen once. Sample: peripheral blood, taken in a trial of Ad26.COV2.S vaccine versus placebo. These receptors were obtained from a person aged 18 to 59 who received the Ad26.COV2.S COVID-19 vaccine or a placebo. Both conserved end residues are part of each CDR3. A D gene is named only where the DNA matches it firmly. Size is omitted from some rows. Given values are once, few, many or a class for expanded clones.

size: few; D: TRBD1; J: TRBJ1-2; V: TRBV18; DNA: TGTGCCAGCTCACCAAACCGTCCGGGACAGGGGAACTATGGCTACACCTTC; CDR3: CASSPNRPGQGNYGYTF
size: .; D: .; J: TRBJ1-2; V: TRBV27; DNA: TGTGCCAGCAGTTTTGCGACCGCGGATGGCTACACCTTC; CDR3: CASSFATADGYTF
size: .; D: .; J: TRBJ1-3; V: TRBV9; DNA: TGTGCCAGCAGCCCACCCCCTGACAGGCTTGGAAACACCATATATTTT; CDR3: CASSPPPDRLGNTIYF
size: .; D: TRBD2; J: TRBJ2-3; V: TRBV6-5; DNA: TGTGCCAGCACGGGGGGCGGGAGGAGCACAGATACGCAGTATTTT; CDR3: CASTGGGRSTDTQYF
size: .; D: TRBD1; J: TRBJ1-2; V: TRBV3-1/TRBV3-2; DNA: TGTGCCAGCAGCCAGACTTGGGGACAGGGCGAGGGCTACACCTTC; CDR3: CASSQTWGQGEGYTF
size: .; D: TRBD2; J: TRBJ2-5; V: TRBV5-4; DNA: TGTGCCAGCAGCTTGGCCGGGGCTAGCGGGGAGAAGACCCAGTACTTC; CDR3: CASSLAGASGEKTQYF
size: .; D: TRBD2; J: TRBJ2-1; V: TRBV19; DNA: TGTGCCAGTAGTAGACTTGGACTAGCGGGAGACAATGAGCAGTTCTTC; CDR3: CASSRLGLAGDNEQFF
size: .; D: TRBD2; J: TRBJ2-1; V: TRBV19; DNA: TGTGCCAGTAGAACCCCGGGACTAAATGAGCAGTTCTTC; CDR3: CASRTPGLNEQFF
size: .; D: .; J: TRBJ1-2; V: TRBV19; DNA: TGTGCCAGTAGTCCTCAACAGACAGTTAACTATGGCTACACCTTC; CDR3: CASSPQQTVNYGYTF
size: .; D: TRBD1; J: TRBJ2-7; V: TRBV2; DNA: TGTGCCAGCATTCCCGACAGGGGTCCCTACGAGCAGTACTTC; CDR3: CASIPDRGPYEQYF
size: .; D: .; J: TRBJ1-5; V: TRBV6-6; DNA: TGTGCCAGCAGATCGGACACATATAGCAATCAGCCCCAGCATTTT; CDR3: CASRSDTYSNQPQHF
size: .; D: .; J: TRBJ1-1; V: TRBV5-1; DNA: TGCGCCAGCAGCGAGGACGGTCGTGGCACTGAAGCTTTCTTT; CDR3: CASSEDGRGTEAFF
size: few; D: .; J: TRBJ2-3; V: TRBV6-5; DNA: TGTGCCAGCAGGGAGCGCAGTTTGGGTACGCAGTATTTT; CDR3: CASRERSLGTQYF
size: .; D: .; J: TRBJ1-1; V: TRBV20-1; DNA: TGCAGTGCTAGTTTAACAGGTGGTAACACTGAAGCTTTCTTT; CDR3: CSASLTGGNTEAFF
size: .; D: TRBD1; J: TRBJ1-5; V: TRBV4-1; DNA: TGCGCCAGCAGCCACGGGACAGGGGGCCATCAGCCCCAGCATTTT; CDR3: CASSHGTGGHQPQHF
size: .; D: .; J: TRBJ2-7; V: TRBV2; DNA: TGTGCCAGCAGTAAAGGACAGGAGCAGTACTTC; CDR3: CASSKGQEQYF
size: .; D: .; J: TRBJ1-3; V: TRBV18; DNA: TGTGCCAGCTCACCGTCTACAGGGCCGGAAAACACCATATATTTT; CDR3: CASSPSTGPENTIYF
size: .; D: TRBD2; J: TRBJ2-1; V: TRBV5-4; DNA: TGTGCCAGCAGCTTGGCACTAGCGGATTCCTACAATGAGCAGTTCTTC; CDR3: CASSLALADSYNEQFF
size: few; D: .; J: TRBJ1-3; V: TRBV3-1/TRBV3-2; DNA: TGTGCCAGCAGCCAATGGGACCGACGCTCTGGAAACACCATATATTTT; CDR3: CASSQWDRRSGNTIYF
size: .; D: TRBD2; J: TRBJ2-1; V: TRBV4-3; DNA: TGCGCCAGCAGCCAAGCCCGCCTAGCGGGGGGGACTGAGCAGTTCTTC; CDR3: CASSQARLAGGTEQFF
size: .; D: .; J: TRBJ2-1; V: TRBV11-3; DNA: TGTGCCAGCAGCGATCCGGGACCTAACAATGAGCAGTTCTTC; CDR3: CASSDPGPNNEQFF
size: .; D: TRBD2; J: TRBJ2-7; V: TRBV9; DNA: TGTGCCAGCACTCCCGGGACTAGCGGGAGGGCCAGGGAGCAGTACTTT; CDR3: CASTPGTSGRAREQYF
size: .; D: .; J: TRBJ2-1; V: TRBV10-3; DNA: TGTGCCATCAGTGAGTCTGGCGGGGTGAACAATGAGCAGTTCTTC; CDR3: CAISESGGVNNEQFF
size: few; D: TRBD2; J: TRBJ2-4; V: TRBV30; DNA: TGTGCCTGGACCACTAGCGGGGGAAACATTCAGTACTTC; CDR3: CAWTTSGGNIQYF
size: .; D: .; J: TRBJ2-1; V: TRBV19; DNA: TGTGCCAGTAGTATGGGACATACCCGCTACAATGAGCAGTTCTTC; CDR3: CASSMGHTRYNEQFF
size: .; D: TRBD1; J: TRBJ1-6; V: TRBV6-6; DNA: TGTGCCAGCAGAACAGGGGTGAGCTCCTATAATTCACCCCTCCACTTT; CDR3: CASRTGVSSYNSPLHF
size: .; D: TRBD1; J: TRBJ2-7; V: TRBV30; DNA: TGTGCCTGGAGTGTAATAAGGGGTACGGGACAGGGGGCGCGGGAGCAGTACTTC; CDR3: CAWSVIRGTGQGAREQYF
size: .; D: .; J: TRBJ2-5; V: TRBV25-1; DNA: TGTGCCAGCAGTGTCACTTCGCAGGGTCGTCAAGAGACCCAGTACTTC; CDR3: CASSVTSQGRQETQYF
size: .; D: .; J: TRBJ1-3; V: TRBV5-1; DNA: TGCGCCAGCAGCTCGGGCAGCTCTGGAAACACCATATATTTT; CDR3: CASSSGSSGNTIYF
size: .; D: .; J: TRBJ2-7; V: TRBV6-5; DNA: TGTGCCAGCACTGCATACAGCTCCTACGAGCAGTACTTC; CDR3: CASTAYSSYEQYF
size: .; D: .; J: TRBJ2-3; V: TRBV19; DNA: TGTGCCAGTAGTATAGATCAGGAGGGGAGGGATACGCAGTATTTT; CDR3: CASSIDQEGRDTQYF
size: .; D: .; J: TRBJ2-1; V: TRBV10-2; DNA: TGCGCCAGCAGTGAGGTGGCAGACTCCTACAATGAGCAGTTCTTC; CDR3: CASSEVADSYNEQFF
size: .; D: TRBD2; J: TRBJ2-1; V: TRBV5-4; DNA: TGTGCCAGCAGCCTGGTGATCCCCGGGAGGAATGAGCAGTTCTTC; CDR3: CASSLVIPGRNEQFF
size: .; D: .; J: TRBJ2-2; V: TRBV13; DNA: TGTGCCAGCAGCTTAGAGCCAAACACCGGGGAGCTGTTTTTT; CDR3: CASSLEPNTGELFF
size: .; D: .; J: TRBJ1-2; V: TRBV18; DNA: TGTGCCAGCTCATCTTATAACTATGGCTACACCTTC; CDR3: CASSSYNYGYTF
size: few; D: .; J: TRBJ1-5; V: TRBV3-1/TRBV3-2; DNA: TGTGCCAGCAGCCAACTCAGGGACCAGCCCCAGCATTTT; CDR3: CASSQLRDQPQHF
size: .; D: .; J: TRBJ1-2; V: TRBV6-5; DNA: TGTGCCAGCAGTTCGGGGGTCTATGGCTACACCTTC; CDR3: CASSSGVYGYTF
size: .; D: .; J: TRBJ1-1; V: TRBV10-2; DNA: TGCGCCAGCAGTGTGGGGTACAACACTGAAGCTTTCTTT; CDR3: CASSVGYNTEAFF
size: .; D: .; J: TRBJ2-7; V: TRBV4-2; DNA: TGTGCCAGCAGCCAAGACGGGGCTAGAGGCTCCTACGAGCAGTACTTC; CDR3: CASSQDGARGSYEQYF
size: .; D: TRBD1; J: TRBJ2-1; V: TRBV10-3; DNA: TGTGCCATCAGAACAGGGGACAGGGGCTACAATGAGCAGTTCTTC; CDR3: CAIRTGDRGYNEQFF
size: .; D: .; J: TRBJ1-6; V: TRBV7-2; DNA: TGTGCCAGCAGCCCGTATACTAATAATTCACCCCTCCACTTT; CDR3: CASSPYTNNSPLHF